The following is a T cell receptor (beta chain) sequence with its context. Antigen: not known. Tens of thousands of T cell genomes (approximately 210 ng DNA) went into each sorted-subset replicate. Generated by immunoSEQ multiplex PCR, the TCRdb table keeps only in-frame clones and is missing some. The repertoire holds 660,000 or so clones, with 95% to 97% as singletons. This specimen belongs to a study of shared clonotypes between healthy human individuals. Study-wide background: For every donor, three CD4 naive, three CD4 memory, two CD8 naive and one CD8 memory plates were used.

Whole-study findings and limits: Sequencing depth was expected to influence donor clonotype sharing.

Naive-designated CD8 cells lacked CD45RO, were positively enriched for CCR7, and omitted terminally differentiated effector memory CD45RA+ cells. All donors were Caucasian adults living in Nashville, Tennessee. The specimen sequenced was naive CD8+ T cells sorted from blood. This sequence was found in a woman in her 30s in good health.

The CDR3 DNA follows: TGCAGCGTTACAGACGGGGCGTTATCAGAGACCCAGTACTTC. Amino acids: CSVTDGALSETQYF. V gene TRBV29-1 combines with J gene TRBJ2-5, with D perhaps matching TRBD1 or TRBD2 (5 bases each). The germline gives CDR1 SQVTM, CDR2 ANQGSEA. This CDR3 has 14 residues. The V end lost 5 bases, the J end lost 4 bases, and 17 bases lay between the germline ends.